Shown below are 9 T cell receptor beta chains from a single sample sequenced in a study of blood T cell repertoires in COVID-19. Only in-frame clones appear in the TCRdb table, and some are missing; sequencing was by immunoSEQ multiplex PCR. This sample has approximately 380,000 clones, with 85% to 90% found just once. The specimen sequenced was PBMCs or T cells enriched from blood (not recorded which). These receptors were obtained from a woman between 18 and 30 years old who had recovered from COVID-19.

The chain is built from TRBV5-1 and TRBJ1-1; 8 bases are shared with TRBD1. With V trimmed by 7 bases and J by 4 bases, 6 bases remained unmatched. Germline V gene lookup returns CDR1 SGHRS and CDR2 YFSETQ. CDR3 length equals 13 residues. CDR3 in amino acids: CASFDRGGTEAFF. The CDR3 region has the DNA TGCGCCAGCTTCGACAGGGGCGGCACTGAAGCTTTCTTT.

CDR3 bases: TGTGCCAGCAGTTCTAATCTCCCCGGGACAGGGGGCTACGAGCAGTACTTC. Protein product: CASSSNLPGTGGYEQYF. The chain couples TRBV28 to TRBJ2-7; 11 bases match TRBD1. Unmatched junction bases numbered 11, after V lost 4 bases and J lost 3 bases. The CDR3 extends over 17 amino acids. Germline V lookup: CDR1 MDHEN, CDR2 SYDVKM.

The gene calls are TRBV29-1 and TRBJ2-2, with D unclear. Germline assignment: CDR1 SQVTM and CDR2 ANQGSEA. This CDR3 comprises 13 residues. The V end was cut by 7 bases, the J end by 6 bases, with 15 bases between. CDR3: CSGASEKAGELFF. Written as DNA, the CDR3 is TGCAGCGGGGCGTCAGAGAAGGCCGGGGAGCTGTTTTTT.

The CDR3, as DNA: TGTGCCAGCAGCGTAGTAGTTTCGGGCACCGGGGAGCTGTTTTTT. This sequence encodes CASSVVVSGTGELFF. The genes are TRBV9 and TRBJ2-2; the D is unclear. This CDR3 spans 15 amino acids. V was cut by 0 bases and J by 4 bases, with 10 bases left in between. CDR1 and CDR2 (germline): SGDLS, YYNGEE.

V gene TRBV9 combines with J gene TRBJ1-1; D ambiguous. Germline CDR1 is SGDLS and CDR2 is YYNGEE. The CDR3 runs 13 residues. Trimming took off 3 bases at V and 1 base at J, with 7 bases between the two ends. The DNA for the CDR3 is TGTGCCAGCAGCGCTGGCCCGAACACTGAAGCTTTCTTT. This sequence encodes CASSAGPNTEAFF.

V usage is TRBV4-3 and J usage is TRBJ1-5; tentative D call: TRBD1 (5 bases). Germline V CDR1 and CDR2: LGHNA, YSLEER. The CDR3 consists of 17 residues. Trimming cost V 1 base and J 6 bases, with 19 bases left between them. CDR3 protein: CASSQVILGGRFQPQHF. In DNA, the CDR3 is TGCGCCAGCAGCCAAGTTATCCTCGGGGGTCGGTTTCAGCCCCAGCATTTT.

The chain couples TRBV7-3 to TRBJ2-6, with D maybe TRBD1 (5 bases). From germline, CDR1 is SGHTA and CDR2 FQGTGA. V was cut by 5 bases and J by 0 bases, with 14 bases left in between. The CDR3 has 17 residues. The CDR3 sequence: CASSPMPTVSGANVLTF. CDR3 nucleotides: TGTGCCAGCAGCCCGATGCCGACAGTCTCTGGGGCCAACGTCCTGACTTTC.

This clone was seen once. The V call is TRBV28, the J call TRBJ1-2; the D gene is possibly TRBD1 (5 bases). With 5 bases removed from V and 3 bases from J, the gap between germline ends came to 13 bases. Germline loops: CDR1 MDHEN, CDR2 SYDVKM. The CDR3 covers 14 residues. The CDR3 here is CASSAVGGYYGYTF. For the CDR3, the DNA is TGTGCCAGCAGTGCCGTCGGGGGGTACTATGGCTACACCTTC.

The rearrangement uses TRBV6-5 and TRBJ1-2, with TRBD1 identical over 7 bases. This CDR3 region has 16 residues. J gave up 0 bases and V 4 bases, and 8 bases lay outside the gene matches. From germline, CDR1 is MNHEY and CDR2 SVGAGI. The CDR3 DNA is TGTGCCAGCAGTTTTCGCTGGACAGGTACTAACTATGGCTACACCTTC. Its protein product is CASSFRWTGTNYGYTF.